The next 9 T cell receptor beta chains were all read from a single sample in a study of T cell repertoires in cytomegalovirus infection. Each CDR3 protein is one row after TCRdb ran MiXCR on the reads. The sample contains hundreds of thousands of distinct CDR3 sequences, less than 40% of which appear only once. What was sequenced was PBMCs. These receptor sequences come from a human donor in good health (CMV status not recorded). Some clones in this sample may be carry-over from other donors' samples.

This clonotype occurred a few times. CDR3 loop: CASSLKGLGLTEAFF. The CDR3 nucleotides are TGTGCCAGCAGTTTAAAGGGTTTGGGGCTCACTGAAGCTTTCTTT. This rearrangement joins TRBV12-3 or TRBV12-4 to TRBJ1-1; D may be TRBD1 (5 bases). Trimming cost V 2 bases and J 4 bases, with 14 bases left between them. The CDR3 has 15 residues.

This clonotype was seen only a few times. One end of the junction does not line up with germline, which may come from a read error. The chain carries TRBV7-7 and TRBJ2-5; 10 bases line up with TRBD2. Germline V gene lookup returns CDR1 SSHAT and CDR2 FNYEAQ (reference sequence). The CDR3 is made up of 14 amino acids. For the CDR3, the DNA is TGTGCTAGCAGCCAAGCGGGGGGGCGGGAGACCCAGTACTTC. Translating gives CASSQAGGRETQYF.

To note about this clonotype: A read error may produce the germline difference seen at one junction end. The V call is TRBV4-1, the J call TRBJ2-3, with a tentative D call TRBD1 (5 bases). The CDR3 runs to 14 residues. From germline, CDR1 is MGHRA and CDR2 YSYEKL. The CDR3, as DNA: TGCGCCAGCAGACAAGCGCAGGGCGTAGATACGCAGTATTTT. Protein: CASRQAQGVDTQYF.

This rearrangement joins TRBV28 to TRBJ2-7; D gene uncertain. The germline V gene has CDR1 MDHEN and CDR2 SYDVKM. The germline V and J ends were trimmed by 4 bases and 4 bases, with 17 bases remaining between them. The CDR3 runs 15 residues. The DNA for the CDR3 is TGTGCCAGCAGTTCGCCCGACCGGGCCATATACGAGCAGTACTTC. Amino acid sequence: CASSSPDRAIYEQYF. Variable domain in full (rest from reference TRBV28 and TRBJ2-7): DVKVTQSSRYLVKRTGEKVFLECVQDMDHENMFWYRQDPGLGLRLIYFSYDVKMKEKGDIPEGYSVSREKKERFSLILESASTNQTSMYLCASSSPDRAIYEQYFGPGTRLTVT.

This clonotype showed up just a few times. The chain couples TRBV7-3 to TRBJ2-1, with D perhaps matching TRBD2 (7 bases). This CDR3 has 15 residues. Deletions cut 5 bases from V and 10 bases from J, with 21 bases between. Looked up from germline, CDR1 is SGHTA and CDR2 is FQGTGA. CDR3 residues: CASSLEGGGLHEQFF. The CDR3 DNA is TGTGCCAGCAGCCTCGAAGGGGGGGGTTTACACGAGCAGTTCTTC.

V usage is TRBV12-3 or TRBV12-4 and J usage is TRBJ1-2, with TRBD1 identical over 7 bases. After removal of 8 bases from V and 8 bases from J, the junction contained 11 bases not matched to a gene. This CDR3 spans 13 amino acids. The CDR3 spells CASCQGGRGGYTF. Written as DNA, the CDR3 is TGTGCCAGCTGTCAGGGGGGAAGAGGCGGCTACACCTTC.

The chain combines TRBV20-1 with TRBJ2-4; 9 bases line up with TRBD2. Germline values: CDR1 DFQATT, CDR2 SNEGSKA (reference sequence). This CDR3 region has 15 residues. The ends lost 4 bases at V and 1 base at J; junction bases unmatched: 5. This CDR3 is CSATNSGSAKNIQYF. The CDR3 nucleotides are TGCAGTGCTACAAATAGCGGGAGCGCCAAAAACATTCAGTACTTC.

This clonotype was seen ten or more times. The CDR3 protein is CASSLDDRNGYTF. The CDR3 region has the DNA TGTGCCAGCAGCTTAGACGACAGGAATGGCTACACCTTC. This chain joins TRBV7-9 and TRBJ1-2; weak D call: TRBD1 (6 bases). CDR1 is SEHNR, CDR2 FQNEAQ, per germline (reference sequence). The CDR3 consists of 13 residues. V dropped 1 base and J dropped 6 bases, with 9 bases sitting between them.

This clonotype was recorded a few times. The rearrangement uses TRBV4-1 and TRBJ2-3, with 8 bases fitting TRBD2. The junction had 7 bases not matched to a gene; V was cut back by 5 bases and J by 0 bases. The CDR3 consists of 16 residues. Germline assignment: CDR1 MGHRA and CDR2 YSYEKL. Here the CDR3 DNA reads TGCGCCAGCAGCTTCCTCGGGAGGGCTAGCACAGATACGCAGTATTTT. It is translated as CASSFLGRASTDTQYF.